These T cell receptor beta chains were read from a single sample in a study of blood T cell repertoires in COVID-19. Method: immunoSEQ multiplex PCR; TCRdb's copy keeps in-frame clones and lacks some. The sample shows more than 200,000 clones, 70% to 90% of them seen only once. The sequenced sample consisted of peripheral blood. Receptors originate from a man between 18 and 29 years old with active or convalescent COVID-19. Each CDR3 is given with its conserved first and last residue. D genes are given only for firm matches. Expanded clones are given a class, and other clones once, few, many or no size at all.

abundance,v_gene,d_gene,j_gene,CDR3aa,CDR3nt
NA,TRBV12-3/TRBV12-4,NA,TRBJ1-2,CASRPDEDYDYTF,TGTGCCAGCAGGCCAGACGAGGACTATGACTACACCTTC
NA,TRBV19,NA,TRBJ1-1,CASSRGNTEAFF,TGTGCCAGTAGTCGAGGGAACACTGAAGCTTTCTTT
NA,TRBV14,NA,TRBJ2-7,CASSQRGQGSYEQYF,TGTGCCAGCAGCCAAAGAGGGCAGGGGTCCTACGAGCAGTACTTC
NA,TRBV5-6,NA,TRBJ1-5,CASTQGGSQPQHF,TGTGCCAGCACCCAAGGGGGTAGTCAGCCCCAGCATTTT
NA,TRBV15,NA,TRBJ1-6,CATSLGRSSPLHF,TGTGCCACCAGCCTGGGGCGGAGTTCACCCCTCCACTTT
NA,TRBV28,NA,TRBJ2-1,CASRHMGASNEQFF,TGTGCCAGCAGACACATGGGCGCCAGCAATGAGCAGTTCTTC
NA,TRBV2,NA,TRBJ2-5,CASRREREETQYF,TGTGCCAGCAGACGGGAGAGGGAGGAGACCCAGTACTTC
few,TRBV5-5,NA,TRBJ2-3,CASSPHADTQYF,TGTGCCAGCAGCCCCCATGCGGATACGCAGTATTTT
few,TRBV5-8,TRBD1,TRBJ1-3,CASLTRDRVGNTIYF,TGTGCCAGCTTGACCCGGGACAGGGTTGGAAACACCATATATTTT
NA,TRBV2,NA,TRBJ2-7,CASSEWRGPYEQYF,TGTGCCAGCAGTGAATGGCGGGGACCCTACGAGCAGTACTTC
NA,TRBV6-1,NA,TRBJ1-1,CASSDGPKAFF,TGTGCCAGCAGTGACGGTCCGAAGGCTTTCTTT
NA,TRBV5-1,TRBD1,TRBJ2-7,CASSLRDRVSLEQYF,TGCGCCAGCAGCCTCCGGGACAGGGTGTCCCTCGAGCAGTACTTC
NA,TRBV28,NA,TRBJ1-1,CASSLTGQLNTEAFF,TGTGCCAGCAGTCTAACAGGGCAGCTGAACACTGAAGCTTTCTTT
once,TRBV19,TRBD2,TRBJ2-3,CATREWREGINTQYF,TGTGCCACTAGGGAATGGCGGGAGGGCATAAATACGCAGTATTTT
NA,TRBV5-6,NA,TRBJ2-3,CASSPETSSYTDTQYF,TGTGCCAGCAGCCCGGAGACTAGTTCTTACACAGATACGCAGTATTTT
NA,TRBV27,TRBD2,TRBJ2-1,CASSLFSGSSGNEQFF,TGTGCCAGCAGTTTATTCAGCGGGAGCTCCGGCAATGAGCAGTTCTTC
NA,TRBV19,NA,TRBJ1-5,CASSIGGAGSNQPQHF,TGTGCCAGTAGTATCGGAGGGGCGGGCAGCAATCAGCCCCAGCATTTT
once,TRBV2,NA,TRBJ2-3,CASRTNTDTQYF,TGTGCCAGCAGGACTAACACAGATACGCAGTATTTT
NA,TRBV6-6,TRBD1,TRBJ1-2,CASSPHGQGANNYGYTF,TGTGCCAGCAGTCCTCACGGACAGGGGGCGAACAACTATGGCTACACCTTC
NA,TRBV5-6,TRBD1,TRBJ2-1,CASSLPGQGSYEQFF,TGTGCCAGCAGCCTACCGGGACAGGGTTCGTATGAGCAGTTCTTC
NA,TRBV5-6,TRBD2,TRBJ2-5,CASSFSGAQETQYF,TGTGCCAGCAGCTTTAGCGGGGCACAAGAGACCCAGTACTTC
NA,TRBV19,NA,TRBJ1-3,CASSPTGVSGNTIYF,TGTGCCAGTAGTCCAACGGGGGTCTCTGGAAACACCATATATTTT
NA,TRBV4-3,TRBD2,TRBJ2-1,CASSQEARGGLHEQFF,TGCGCCAGCAGCCAAGAGGCCCGCGGGGGGCTCCATGAGCAGTTCTTC
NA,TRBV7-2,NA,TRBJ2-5,CASSPPGSGSEFQETQYF,TGTGCCAGCAGCCCCCCTGGCAGCGGGTCTGAGTTTCAAGAGACCCAGTACTTC
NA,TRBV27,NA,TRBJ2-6,CASSLGAGIPSGANVLTF,TGTGCCAGCAGTTTAGGAGCCGGAATCCCGTCCGGGGCCAACGTCCTGACTTTC
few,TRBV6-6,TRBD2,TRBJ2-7,CASSYSGLAGEQYF,TGTGCCAGCAGTTACTCGGGACTAGCGGGCGAGCAGTACTTC